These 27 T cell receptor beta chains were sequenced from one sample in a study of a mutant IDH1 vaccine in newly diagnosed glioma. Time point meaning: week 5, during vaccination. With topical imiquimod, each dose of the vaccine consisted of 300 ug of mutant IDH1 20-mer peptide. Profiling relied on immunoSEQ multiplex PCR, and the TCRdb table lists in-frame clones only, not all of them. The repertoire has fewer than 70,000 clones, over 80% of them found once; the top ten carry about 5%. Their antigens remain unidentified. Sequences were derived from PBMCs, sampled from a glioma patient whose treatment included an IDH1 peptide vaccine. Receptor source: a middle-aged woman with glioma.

CDR3 DNA sequence: TGCGCCAGCAGCTCTCACCCTCTCACTAGCGGGAGGCGAGATGAGCAGTTCTTC. Its translation: CASSSHPLTSGRRDEQFF. The rearrangement links TRBV4-1 to TRBJ2-1, with 12 bases identical to TRBD2. The germline gives CDR1 MGHRA, CDR2 YSYEKL. The V segment lost 5 bases and the J segment 8 bases; nucleotides outside the gene matches: 16. The CDR3 has 18 amino acids.

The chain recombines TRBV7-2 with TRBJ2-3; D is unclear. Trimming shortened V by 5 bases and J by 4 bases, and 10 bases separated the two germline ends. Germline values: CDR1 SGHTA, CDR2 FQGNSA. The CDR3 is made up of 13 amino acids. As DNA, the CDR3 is TGTGCCAGCAGCAAAACGGAAGCAGATACGCAGTATTTT. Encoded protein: CASSKTEADTQYF.

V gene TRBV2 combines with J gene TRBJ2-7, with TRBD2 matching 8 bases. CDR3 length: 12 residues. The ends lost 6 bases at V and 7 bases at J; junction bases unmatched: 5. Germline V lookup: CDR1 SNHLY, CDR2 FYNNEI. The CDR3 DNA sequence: TGTGCCAGCAGGCTGACGGGGGGGGAGCAGTACTTC. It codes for CASRLTGGEQYF.

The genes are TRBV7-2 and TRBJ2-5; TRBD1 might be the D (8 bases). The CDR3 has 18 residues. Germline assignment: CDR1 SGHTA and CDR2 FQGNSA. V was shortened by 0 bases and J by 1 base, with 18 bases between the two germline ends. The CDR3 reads CASSLAPRTGTIQETQYF. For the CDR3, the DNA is TGTGCCAGCAGCTTAGCACCGAGGACAGGGACTATCCAAGAGACCCAGTACTTC.

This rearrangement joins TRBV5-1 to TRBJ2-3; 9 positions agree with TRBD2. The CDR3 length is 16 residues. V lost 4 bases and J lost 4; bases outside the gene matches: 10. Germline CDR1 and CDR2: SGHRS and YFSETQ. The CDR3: CASSVASGVVSDTQYF. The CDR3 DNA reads TGCGCCAGCAGCGTAGCTAGCGGGGTGGTCTCAGATACGCAGTATTTT. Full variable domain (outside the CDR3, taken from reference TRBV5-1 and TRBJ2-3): KAGVTQTPRYLIKTRGQQVTLSCSPISGHRSVSWYQQTPGQGLQFLFEYFSETQRNKGNFPGRFSGRQFSNSRSEMNVSTLELGDSALYLCASSVASGVVSDTQYFGPGTRLTVL.

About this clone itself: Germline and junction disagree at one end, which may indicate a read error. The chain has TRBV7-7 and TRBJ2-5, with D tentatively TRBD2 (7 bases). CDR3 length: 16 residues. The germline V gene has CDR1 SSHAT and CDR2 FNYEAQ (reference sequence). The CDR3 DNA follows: TGTGCTAGCAGCTCCGGGGGGCTCGGGGTCGGGGAGACCCAGTACTTC. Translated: CASSSGGLGVGETQYF.

CDR3 region: CASSEGGFNEQYF. CDR3 nucleotides: TGTGCCAGCAGTGAAGGAGGGTTCAACGAGCAGTACTTC. The chain uses TRBV6-1 and TRBJ2-7; weak D call: TRBD2 (5 bases). The length of the CDR3 is 13 residues. Germline V gene data show CDR1 as MNHNS and CDR2 as SASEGT. V was clipped by 1 base and J by 5 bases, with 9 bases between them.

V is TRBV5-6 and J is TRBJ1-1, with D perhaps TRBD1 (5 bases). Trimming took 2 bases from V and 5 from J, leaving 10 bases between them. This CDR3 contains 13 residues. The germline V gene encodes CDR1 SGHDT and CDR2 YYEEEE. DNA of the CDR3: TGTGCCAGCAGCTTTCCAGGGCGAACTGAAGCTTTCTTT. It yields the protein CASSFPGRTEAFF.

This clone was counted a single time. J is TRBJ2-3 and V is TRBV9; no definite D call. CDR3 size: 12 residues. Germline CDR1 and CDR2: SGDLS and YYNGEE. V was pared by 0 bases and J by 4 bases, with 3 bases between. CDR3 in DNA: TGTGCCAGCAGCGTAGGGGCAGATACGCAGTATTTT. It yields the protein CASSVGADTQYF.

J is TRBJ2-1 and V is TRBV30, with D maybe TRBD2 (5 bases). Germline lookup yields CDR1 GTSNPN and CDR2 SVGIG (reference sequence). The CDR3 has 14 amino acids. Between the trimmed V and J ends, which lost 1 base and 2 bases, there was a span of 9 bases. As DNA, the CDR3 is TGTGCCTGGAGTGAAGTAGCGACCTACAATGAGCAGTTCTTC. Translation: CAWSEVATYNEQFF.

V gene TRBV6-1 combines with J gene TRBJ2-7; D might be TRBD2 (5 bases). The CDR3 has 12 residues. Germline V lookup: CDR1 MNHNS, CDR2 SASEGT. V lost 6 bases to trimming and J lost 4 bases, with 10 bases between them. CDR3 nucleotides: TGTGCCAGCAGCGGGGTGCGGTACGAGCAGTACTTC. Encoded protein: CASSGVRYEQYF.

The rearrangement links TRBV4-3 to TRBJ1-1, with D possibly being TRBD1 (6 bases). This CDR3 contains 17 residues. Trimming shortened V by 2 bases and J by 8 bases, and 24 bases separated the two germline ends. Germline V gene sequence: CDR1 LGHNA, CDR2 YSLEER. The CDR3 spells CASSQLGGSRGLPEAFF. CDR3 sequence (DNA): TGCGCCAGCAGCCAACTAGGTGGAAGTCGGGGGCTCCCAGAAGCTTTCTTT.

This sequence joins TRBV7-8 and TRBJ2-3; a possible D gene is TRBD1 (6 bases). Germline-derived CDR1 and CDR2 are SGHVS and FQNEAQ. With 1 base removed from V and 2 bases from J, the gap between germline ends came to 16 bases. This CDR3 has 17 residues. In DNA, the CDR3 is TGTGCCAGCAGCTTAGATCGGACTGGACAGATCACAGATACGCAGTATTTT. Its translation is CASSLDRTGQITDTQYF.

As DNA, the CDR3 is TGTGCCAGCAGCTTAGAACAGGGCGGTTCACCCCTCCACTTT. Amino acids: CASSLEQGGSPLHF. J is TRBJ1-6 and V is TRBV11-1; D is possibly TRBD1 (6 bases). V shed 1 base and J shed 9 bases, with 10 bases lying between them. The CDR3 has 14 amino acids. Germline values: CDR1 SGHAT, CDR2 FQDESV (reference sequence). Full variable domain (outside the CDR3, taken from reference TRBV11-1 and TRBJ1-6): EAEVAQSPRYKITEKSQAVAFWCDPISGHATLYWYRQILGQGPELLVQFQDESVVDDSQLPKDRFSAERLKGVDSTLKIQPAELGDSAMYLCASSLEQGGSPLHFGNGTRLTVT.

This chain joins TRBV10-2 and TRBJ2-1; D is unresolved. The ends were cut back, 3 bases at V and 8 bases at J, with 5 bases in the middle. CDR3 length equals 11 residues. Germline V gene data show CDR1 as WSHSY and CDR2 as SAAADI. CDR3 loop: CASSERDEQFF. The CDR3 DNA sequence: TGCGCCAGCAGTGAACGGGATGAGCAGTTCTTC.

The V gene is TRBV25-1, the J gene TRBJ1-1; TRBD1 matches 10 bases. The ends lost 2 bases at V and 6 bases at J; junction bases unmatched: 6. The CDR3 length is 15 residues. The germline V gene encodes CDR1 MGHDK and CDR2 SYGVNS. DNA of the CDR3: TGTGCCAGCAGTGAACCCGGACAGGGGGACGCTGAAGCTTTCTTT. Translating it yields CASSEPGQGDAEAFF.

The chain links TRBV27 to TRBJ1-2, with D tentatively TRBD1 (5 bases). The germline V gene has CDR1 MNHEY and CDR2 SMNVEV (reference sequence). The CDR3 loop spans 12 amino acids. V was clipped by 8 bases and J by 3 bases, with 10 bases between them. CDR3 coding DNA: TGTGCCAGCGGCGACAGAGACTATGGCTACACCTTC. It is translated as CASGDRDYGYTF.

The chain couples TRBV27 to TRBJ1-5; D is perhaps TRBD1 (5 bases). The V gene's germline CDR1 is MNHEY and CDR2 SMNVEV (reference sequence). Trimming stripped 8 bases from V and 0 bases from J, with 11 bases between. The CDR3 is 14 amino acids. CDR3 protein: CASRDSYSNQPQHF. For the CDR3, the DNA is TGTGCCAGCCGCGACAGTTATAGCAATCAGCCCCAGCATTTT.

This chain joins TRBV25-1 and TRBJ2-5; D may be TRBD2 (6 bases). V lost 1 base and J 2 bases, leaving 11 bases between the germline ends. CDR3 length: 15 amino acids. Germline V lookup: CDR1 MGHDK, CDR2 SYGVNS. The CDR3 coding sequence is TGTGCCAGCAGTGAATTCGGGGGTCGGCAAGAGACCCAGTACTTC. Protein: CASSEFGGRQETQYF.

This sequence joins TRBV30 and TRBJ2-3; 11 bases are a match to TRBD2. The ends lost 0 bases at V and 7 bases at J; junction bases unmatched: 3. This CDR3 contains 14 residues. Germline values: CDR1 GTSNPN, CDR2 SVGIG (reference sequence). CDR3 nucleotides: TGTGCCTGGAGTGTAACTAGCGGGAGCAATACGCAGTATTTT. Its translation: CAWSVTSGSNTQYF.

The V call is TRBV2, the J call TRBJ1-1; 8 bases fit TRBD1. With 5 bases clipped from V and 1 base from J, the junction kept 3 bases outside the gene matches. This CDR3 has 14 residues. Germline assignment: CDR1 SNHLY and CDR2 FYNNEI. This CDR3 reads CASSWGQANTEAFF. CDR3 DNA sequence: TGTGCCAGCAGTTGGGGACAGGCGAACACTGAAGCTTTCTTT.

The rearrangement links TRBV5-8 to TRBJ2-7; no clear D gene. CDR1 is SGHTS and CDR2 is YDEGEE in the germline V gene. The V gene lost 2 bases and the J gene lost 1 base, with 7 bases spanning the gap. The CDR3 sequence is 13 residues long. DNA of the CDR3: TGTGCCAGCAGCTTTCCCGGGTCCTACGAGCAGTACTTC. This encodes CASSFPGSYEQYF.

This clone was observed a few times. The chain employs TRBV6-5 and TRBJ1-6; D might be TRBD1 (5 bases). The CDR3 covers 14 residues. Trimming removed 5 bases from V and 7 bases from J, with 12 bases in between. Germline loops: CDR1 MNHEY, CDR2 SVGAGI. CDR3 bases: TGTGCCAGCAGTGAGGACACGGAAAATTCACCCCTCCACTTT. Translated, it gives CASSEDTENSPLHF.

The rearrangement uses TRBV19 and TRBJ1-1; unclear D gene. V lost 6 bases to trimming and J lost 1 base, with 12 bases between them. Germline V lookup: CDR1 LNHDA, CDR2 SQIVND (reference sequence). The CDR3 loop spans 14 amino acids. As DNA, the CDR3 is TGTGCCAGTAGCTCCCGTCAACAGAACACTGAAGCTTTCTTT. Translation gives CASSSRQQNTEAFF.

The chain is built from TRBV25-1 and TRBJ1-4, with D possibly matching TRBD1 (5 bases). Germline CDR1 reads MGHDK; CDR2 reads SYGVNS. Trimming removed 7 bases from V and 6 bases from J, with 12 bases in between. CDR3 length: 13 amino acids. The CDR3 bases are TGTGCCAGCACTCGGAGAGGGGATGAAAAACTGTTTTTT. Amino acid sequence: CASTRRGDEKLFF.

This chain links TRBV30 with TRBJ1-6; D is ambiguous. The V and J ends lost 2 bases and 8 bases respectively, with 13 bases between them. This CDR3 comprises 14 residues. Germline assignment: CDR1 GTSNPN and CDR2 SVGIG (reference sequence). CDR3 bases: TGTGCCTGGAGTAGGGATATCTTGTATTCACCCCTCCACTTT. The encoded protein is CAWSRDILYSPLHF.

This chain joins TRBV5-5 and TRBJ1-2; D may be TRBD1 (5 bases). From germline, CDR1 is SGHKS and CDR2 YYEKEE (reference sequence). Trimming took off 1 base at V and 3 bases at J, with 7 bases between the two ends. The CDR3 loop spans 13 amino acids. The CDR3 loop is CASSLQGDYGYTF. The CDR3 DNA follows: TGTGCCAGCAGCTTGCAGGGCGACTATGGCTACACCTTC.